The clone carrying this T cell receptor beta chain has just a few counts. Described time point: blood at routine non-recurrence follow-up after resection. This entry is derived from a study of spatial heterogeneity in lung cancer. The germline gives CDR1 LGHDT, CDR2 YNNKEL (reference sequence). The germline V and J ends were trimmed by 0 bases and 0 bases, with 15 bases remaining between them. The CDR3 totals 17 residues. TCRdb reanalysed the 5' RACE reads using MiXCR and keeps one entry per CDR3 protein. Here the sample spans roughly 110,000 distinct CDR3 sequences, approximately 11% being singletons.

The sample in question was PBMCs, obtained at follow-up. The rearrangement joins TRBV3-1 to TRBJ2-7, with D perhaps TRBD2 (5 bases). The sequence derives from a female donor with early-stage non-small cell lung cancer. CDR3 loop: CASSQDLSPGYSYEQYF. CDR3 in DNA: TGTGCCAGCAGCCAAGACTTATCCCCGGGGTACTCCTACGAGCAGTACTTC.